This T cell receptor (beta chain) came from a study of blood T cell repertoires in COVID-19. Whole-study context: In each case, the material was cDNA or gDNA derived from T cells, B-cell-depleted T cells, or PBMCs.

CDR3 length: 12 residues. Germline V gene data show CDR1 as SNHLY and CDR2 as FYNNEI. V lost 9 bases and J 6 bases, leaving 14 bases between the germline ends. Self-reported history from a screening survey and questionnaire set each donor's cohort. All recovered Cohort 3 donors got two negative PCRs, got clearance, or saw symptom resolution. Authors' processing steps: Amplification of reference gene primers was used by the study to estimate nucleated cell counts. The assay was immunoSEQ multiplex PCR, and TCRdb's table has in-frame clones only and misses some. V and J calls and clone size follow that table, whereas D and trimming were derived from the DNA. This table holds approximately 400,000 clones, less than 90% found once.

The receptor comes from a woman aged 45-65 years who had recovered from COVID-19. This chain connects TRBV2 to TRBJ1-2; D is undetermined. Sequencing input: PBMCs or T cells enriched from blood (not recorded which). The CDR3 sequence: CASKVSGDGYTF. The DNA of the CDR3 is TGTGCCAGTAAAGTTAGCGGCGATGGCTACACCTTC.